This is a list of T cell receptor beta chains from one sample in a study of PD-1 blockade in classical Hodgkin lymphoma. Using immunoSEQ multiplex PCR, the repertoire was profiled, and TCRdb retains in-frame clones only, with some absent. The data show tens of thousands of clones, approximately 86% seen once. Specimen: peripheral blood mononuclear cells (PBMCs), collected before the fourth cycle of nivolumab. These receptors came from a human donor with classical Hodgkin lymphoma. Both conserved end residues are part of each CDR3. The D gene is left open where the match is weak. Some rows have no size entry. The others give once, few or many, or a class for an expanded clone.

V gene: TRBV5-1
D gene: TRBD1
J gene: TRBJ1-2
clone size: -
CDR3 DNA: TGCGCCAGCAGAACGAGGACAGGTGGGGACGTCTATGGCTACACCTTC
CDR3 protein: CASRTRTGGDVYGYTF

V gene: TRBV4-3
D gene: -
J gene: TRBJ1-5
clone size: few
CDR3 DNA: TGCGCCAGCAGCCAAGACGGAGGGGGAAATCAGCCCCAGCATTTT
CDR3 protein: CASSQDGGGNQPQHF

V gene: TRBV5-4
D gene: -
J gene: TRBJ2-5
clone size: -
CDR3 DNA: TGTGCCAGCAGCTCGGACCCCCCGGAGACCCAGTACTTC
CDR3 protein: CASSSDPPETQYF

V gene: TRBV7-9
D gene: -
J gene: TRBJ2-2
clone size: once
CDR3 DNA: TGTGCCAGCAGCTTAGCCATCAGGAGGGGCGGGGAGCTGTTTTTT
CDR3 protein: CASSLAIRRGGELFF

V gene: TRBV12-2
D gene: -
J gene: TRBJ2-7
clone size: -
CDR3 DNA: TGTGCAAGTCGCTTATCTCATCGTTACGAGCAGTACTTC
CDR3 protein: CASRLSHRYEQYF

V gene: TRBV7-9
D gene: -
J gene: TRBJ2-5
clone size: once
CDR3 DNA: TGTGCCAGCAGCTACTTTGACAGCCAAGAGACCCAGTACTTC
CDR3 protein: CASSYFDSQETQYF

V gene: TRBV19
D gene: -
J gene: TRBJ2-5
clone size: -
CDR3 DNA: TGTGCCAGTAGCCCACACAGGGTCCAAGGGGCCCAGTACTTC
CDR3 protein: CASSPHRVQGAQYF

V gene: TRBV19
D gene: -
J gene: TRBJ2-1
clone size: -
CDR3 DNA: TGTGCCAGTAGTATAGCGCGGGCTCGTGAGCAGTTCTTC
CDR3 protein: CASSIARAREQFF

V gene: TRBV5-1
D gene: -
J gene: TRBJ1-5
clone size: -
CDR3 DNA: TGCGCCAGCAGCCCAGGGACCGCGGGTCAGCCCCAGCATTTT
CDR3 protein: CASSPGTAGQPQHF

V gene: TRBV7-9
D gene: -
J gene: TRBJ2-1
clone size: -
CDR3 DNA: TGTGCCAGCAGCTTAGTTGGAGCGGTCACCTCCTACAATGAGCAGTTCTTC
CDR3 protein: CASSLVGAVTSYNEQFF

V gene: TRBV28
D gene: TRBD2
J gene: TRBJ2-1
clone size: -
CDR3 DNA: TGTGCCAGCAGGGAAGGACTAGCAGCGGGCAATGAGCAGTTCTTC
CDR3 protein: CASREGLAAGNEQFF

V gene: TRBV5-1
D gene: TRBD2
J gene: TRBJ2-3
clone size: once
CDR3 DNA: TGCGCCAGCAGCTTAACTAGCGGGGGCATAGATACGCAGTATTTT
CDR3 protein: CASSLTSGGIDTQYF

V gene: TRBV18
D gene: TRBD1
J gene: TRBJ1-6
clone size: -
CDR3 DNA: TGTGCCAGCTCACCAGGGACAGGGATTCATTCACCCCTCCACTTT
CDR3 protein: CASSPGTGIHSPLHF

V gene: TRBV19
D gene: TRBD2
J gene: TRBJ2-7
clone size: -
CDR3 DNA: TGTGCCAGTAGTATAGCAGCTAGCGGGAGCTACGAGCAGTACTTC
CDR3 protein: CASSIAASGSYEQYF

V gene: TRBV25-1
D gene: -
J gene: TRBJ1-6
clone size: -
CDR3 DNA: TGTGCCAGCAGTACTAGGACGGGTTTGGGGTCACCCCTCCACTTT
CDR3 protein: CASSTRTGLGSPLHF

V gene: TRBV5-1
D gene: -
J gene: TRBJ2-2
clone size: -
CDR3 DNA: TGCGCCAGCAGAGTTTACTCCCAGAACACCGGGGAGCTGTTTTTT
CDR3 protein: CASRVYSQNTGELFF

V gene: TRBV11-2
D gene: TRBD1
J gene: TRBJ2-7
clone size: -
CDR3 DNA: TGTGCCAGCACCGGGGACAGGGAATACGAGCAGTACTTC
CDR3 protein: CASTGDREYEQYF

V gene: TRBV28
D gene: TRBD1
J gene: TRBJ1-1
clone size: -
CDR3 DNA: TGTGCCAGCAGTGAGAGGACAGGGCGCACTGAAGCTTTCTTT
CDR3 protein: CASSERTGRTEAFF

V gene: TRBV10-3
D gene: -
J gene: TRBJ2-1
clone size: -
CDR3 DNA: TGTGCCATCAGTGAGTCAGGGAATGAGCAGTTCTTC
CDR3 protein: CAISESGNEQFF

V gene: TRBV5-4
D gene: -
J gene: TRBJ2-1
clone size: -
CDR3 DNA: TGTGCCAGCAGCGCCGTAAATGGGGCATACAATGAGCAGTTCTTC
CDR3 protein: CASSAVNGAYNEQFF

V gene: TRBV6-5
D gene: -
J gene: TRBJ1-2
clone size: few
CDR3 DNA: TGTGCCAGCAAGATAAGGGCGGACTATGGCTACACCTTC
CDR3 protein: CASKIRADYGYTF

V gene: TRBV27
D gene: -
J gene: TRBJ2-7
clone size: few
CDR3 DNA: TGTGCCAGCATTTCCTTCGGGCTCCCTTACGAGCAGTACTTC
CDR3 protein: CASISFGLPYEQYF

V gene: TRBV29-1
D gene: -
J gene: TRBJ2-7
clone size: -
CDR3 DNA: TGCAGCGTTTGGATGGACAGCTACGAGCAGTACTTC
CDR3 protein: CSVWMDSYEQYF

V gene: TRBV7-9
D gene: TRBD1
J gene: TRBJ1-6
clone size: -
CDR3 DNA: TGTGCCAGCAGCAGAGGACAGGGGGCCTCACCCCTCCACTTT
CDR3 protein: CASSRGQGASPLHF

V gene: TRBV6-6
D gene: TRBD1
J gene: TRBJ2-1
clone size: -
CDR3 DNA: TGTGCCAGCAGTTATCTCACAGGGGTCTTATACAATGAGCAGTTCTTC
CDR3 protein: CASSYLTGVLYNEQFF

V gene: TRBV2
D gene: -
J gene: TRBJ1-5
clone size: -
CDR3 DNA: TGTGCCAGCACCCTAGAATGGGGCGGGGCGCAGCCCCAGCATTTT
CDR3 protein: CASTLEWGGAQPQHF

V gene: TRBV19
D gene: TRBD1
J gene: TRBJ2-6
clone size: -
CDR3 DNA: TGTGCCAGTAGTCCCTGGACAGGGTCGATCTCTGGGGCCAACGTCCTGACTTTC
CDR3 protein: CASSPWTGSISGANVLTF

V gene: TRBV4-1
D gene: TRBD1
J gene: TRBJ2-4
clone size: -
CDR3 DNA: TGCGCCAGCAGCCAAGAGCCGACAGGGTTATACATTCAGTACTTC
CDR3 protein: CASSQEPTGLYIQYF

V gene: TRBV27
D gene: -
J gene: TRBJ1-2
clone size: few
CDR3 DNA: TGTGCCAGCAGTCCTACGGACAGATTGAGGGAGTATGGCTACACCTTC
CDR3 protein: CASSPTDRLREYGYTF

V gene: TRBV29-1
D gene: TRBD1
J gene: TRBJ1-5
clone size: once
CDR3 DNA: TGCAGCGTCGCACAGGGGGGCAATCAGCCCCAGCATTTT
CDR3 protein: CSVAQGGNQPQHF